Listed here are 21 T cell receptor beta chains from one sample, sequenced in a study of blood T cell repertoires in COVID-19. Profiled with immunoSEQ multiplex PCR; TCRdb holds only in-frame clones, not every one. The data show 200,000 to 250,000 clones, with about nine tenths seen just once and 3.5% to 4.5% held by the top ten. Sequencing was performed on PBMCs or T cells enriched from blood (not recorded which). Every receptor here comes from a woman aged 40 to 49 with acute COVID-19.

V and J are TRBV11-3 and TRBJ2-2, with D unresolved. This CDR3 comprises 12 residues. V was pared by 5 bases and J by 8 bases, with 9 bases between. CDR1 is SGHNT, CDR2 YENEEA, per germline. Written as DNA, the CDR3 is TGTGCCAGCAGCCCCCTTTCTGGGGAGCTGTTTTTT. Protein sequence: CASSPLSGELFF.

The V gene is TRBV7-2, the J gene TRBJ1-2, with 8 bases identical to TRBD1. Trimming cost V 5 bases and J 11 bases; bases outside gene matches: 10. The CDR3 consists of 13 residues. The germline V gene has CDR1 SGHTA and CDR2 FQGNSA. CDR3 DNA: TGTGCCAGCAGCCTATTTGGGACAGGCCAGTACACCTTC. As protein: CASSLFGTGQYTF.

This chain uses TRBV5-1 with TRBJ1-2; 8 bases match TRBD1. J was trimmed by 8 bases and V by 3 bases; bases with no gene match: 6. This CDR3 spans 13 amino acids. Germline values: CDR1 SGHRS, CDR2 YFSETQ. CDR3 sequence reads: CASSSTGDGGYTF. CDR3 DNA sequence: TGCGCCAGCAGCTCGACAGGGGATGGGGGCTACACCTTC.

CDR3 region: CASSLTPGGPVGTEAFF. Written as DNA, the CDR3 is TGTGCCAGCAGCTTAACACCAGGGGGCCCCGTTGGGACTGAAGCTTTCTTT. The genes are TRBV7-3 and TRBJ1-1, with 8 positions matching TRBD1. Germline loops: CDR1 SGHTA, CDR2 FQGTGA. V was clipped by 0 bases and J by 5 bases; unmatched bases: 11. This CDR3 contains 17 residues.

V and J are TRBV3-1 (or the pseudogene TRBV3-2) and TRBJ1-1, with no clear D. This CDR3 is built from 14 residues. Germline-derived CDR1 and CDR2 are LGHDT and YNNKEL (reference sequence). The germline V and J ends were trimmed by 1 base and 5 bases, with 11 bases remaining between them. DNA of the CDR3: TGTGCCAGCAGCCAAGTCAAGGGAGGGACTGAAGCTTTCTTT. It translates to CASSQVKGGTEAFF.

This clone was counted once. V gene TRBV6-1 combines with J gene TRBJ2-7; no firm D call. Trimming pared 1 base from V and 2 bases from J, leaving 15 bases between. Per the germline V gene, CDR1 is MNHNS and CDR2 is SASEGT. This CDR3 is built from 16 residues. The CDR3 DNA reads as TGTGCCAGCAGTGAAGGGTCGATGTCTTCAGCCTACGAGCAGTACTTC. Protein: CASSEGSMSSAYEQYF.

The chain is built from TRBV19 and TRBJ2-3; 11 nucleotides agree with TRBD2. Trimming took 6 bases from V and 2 from J; bases not matched to a gene: 4. The CDR3 is 15 residues long. The V gene's germline CDR1 is LNHDA and CDR2 SQIVND (reference sequence). The CDR3 DNA sequence: TGTGCCAGTAGAAATAGCGGGGGGGTCACAGATACGCAGTATTTT. This codes for CASRNSGGVTDTQYF.

The rearrangement uses TRBV6-6 and TRBJ1-1; D may be TRBD1 (5 bases). The V end was cut by 6 bases, the J end by 1 base, with 18 bases between. The germline gives CDR1 MNHNY, CDR2 SVGAGI (reference sequence). The CDR3 covers 16 residues. CDR3 residues: CASRAGQGGQNTEAFF. CDR3 nucleotides: TGTGCCAGCAGGGCCGGCCAGGGAGGTCAGAACACTGAAGCTTTCTTT.

This chain links TRBV28 with TRBJ2-7; perhaps TRBD2 as D (5 bases). Per germline, CDR1 MDHEN and CDR2 SYDVKM. CDR3 length: 13 residues. Deletions cut 3 bases from V and 0 bases from J, with 6 bases between. In DNA form, the CDR3 reads TGTGCCAGCAGTTTTGGGAGCTCCTACGAGCAGTACTTC. Its protein product is CASSFGSSYEQYF.

This rearrangement joins TRBV9 to TRBJ1-6, with 11 bases identical to TRBD1. CDR3 length: 14 amino acids. V gave up 3 bases and J gave up 9 bases; unmatched junction bases: 2. Germline lookup yields CDR1 SGDLS and CDR2 YYNGEE. CDR3 residues: CASSGGTGGSPLHF. The CDR3 nucleotides read TGTGCCAGCAGCGGGGGGACAGGGGGTTCACCCCTCCACTTT.

The chain couples TRBV12-3 or TRBV12-4 to TRBJ1-1; D is unclear. The CDR3 extends over 13 amino acids. The germline V and J ends were trimmed by 7 bases and 1 base, with 10 bases remaining between them. CDR3 sequence reads: CASTVGPNTEAFF. The CDR3 nucleotides read TGTGCCAGCACTGTGGGCCCGAACACTGAAGCTTTCTTT.

Written as DNA, the CDR3 is TGCGCCAGCAGCGGGGAGGAGGGCGGCTATGGCTACACCTTC. This gives the protein CASSGEEGGYGYTF. The chain recombines TRBV4-3 with TRBJ1-2; D uncertain. This CDR3 is 14 amino acids long. Germline CDR1 LGHNA, CDR2 YSLEER. The V and J ends lost 5 bases and 4 bases respectively, with 14 bases between them.

The J gene is TRBJ2-1, the V gene TRBV5-1; TRBD1 might be the D (5 bases). V was pared by 0 bases and J by 2 bases, with 12 bases between. This CDR3 has 16 amino acids. Germline V gene sequence: CDR1 SGHRS, CDR2 YFSETQ. The CDR3 reads CASSLADRGPYNEQFF. The CDR3 DNA reads TGCGCCAGCAGCTTGGCCGATAGGGGTCCCTACAATGAGCAGTTCTTC.

This clone was seen a handful of times. The J gene is TRBJ2-1, the V gene TRBV11-2; D is possibly TRBD2 (7 bases). V lost 1 base and J 0 bases, leaving 19 bases between the germline ends. Germline CDR1 SGHAT, CDR2 FQNNGV. The CDR3 runs 19 residues. This chain's CDR3 is CASSLAGSGGGHSYNEQFF. Written as DNA, the CDR3 is TGTGCCAGCAGCTTAGCCGGGAGTGGCGGGGGACACTCCTACAATGAGCAGTTCTTC. Full variable domain (rest looked up from reference TRBV11-2 and TRBJ2-1): EAGVAQSPRYKIIEKRQSVAFWCNPISGHATLYWYQQILGQGPKLLIQFQNNGVVDDSQLPKDRFSAERLKGVDSTLKIQPAKLEDSAVYLCASSLAGSGGGHSYNEQFFGPGTRLTVL.

CDR3 sequence (DNA): TGTGCCAGCAGCTCTACAGGGGGCAGGACTGAAGCTTTCTTT. Protein product: CASSSTGGRTEAFF. The chain carries TRBV5-6 and TRBJ1-1; TRBD1 matches at 9 bases. The V and J ends lost 3 bases and 5 bases, in that order; junction bases with no gene match: 5. The CDR3 spans 14 residues. CDR1 and CDR2 from the germline V gene are SGHDT and YYEEEE.

The rearrangement uses TRBV5-6 and TRBJ2-2; maybe TRBD1 (5 bases). This CDR3 is built from 14 residues. Per germline, CDR1 SGHDT and CDR2 YYEEEE. V lost 0 bases to trimming and J lost 4 bases, with 7 bases between them. The CDR3 DNA is TGTGCCAGCAGCTTGGGACAGTCCACCGGGGAGCTGTTTTTT. As protein: CASSLGQSTGELFF.

The V gene is TRBV19, the J gene TRBJ1-3; D is perhaps TRBD1 (6 bases). In germline, CDR1 is LNHDA, CDR2 SQIVND (reference sequence). V was shortened by 5 bases and J by 1 base, with 15 bases between the two germline ends. CDR3 length: 16 residues. The CDR3 DNA sequence: TGTGCCAGTAGTGCCGGACAGCCCGAGTCTGGAAACACCATATATTTT. The encoded protein is CASSAGQPESGNTIYF.

The chain joins TRBV18 to TRBJ2-2; 9 nucleotides line up with TRBD1. Germline V lookup: CDR1 KGHSH, CDR2 LQKENI. V lost 3 bases, J lost 3 bases, and 2 bases stayed unmatched. The CDR3 has 15 residues. The DNA for the CDR3 is TGTGCCAGCTCACCGGACAGGGGTTACACCGGGGAGCTGTTTTTT. Translated: CASSPDRGYTGELFF.

The V call is TRBV6-1, the J call TRBJ2-5; 7 positions agree with TRBD1. Germline-derived CDR1 and CDR2 are MNHNS and SASEGT. J lost 5 bases, V lost 3 bases, and 9 bases had no gene match. CDR3 length: 15 amino acids. CDR3 protein: CASSDPRQGHETQYF. The CDR3 DNA follows: TGTGCCAGCAGTGATCCGCGACAGGGCCATGAGACCCAGTACTTC.

The genes are TRBV4-2 and TRBJ2-1, with 10 nucleotides matching TRBD1. The V and J ends lost 3 bases and 8 bases, in that order; junction bases with no gene match: 13. The CDR3 totals 17 residues. Looked up from germline, CDR1 is LGHNA and CDR2 is YNFKEQ. The CDR3 sequence is CASSHPLVGTGDDEQFF. CDR3 nucleotide sequence: TGTGCCAGCAGCCATCCTCTGGTAGGGACAGGGGATGATGAGCAGTTCTTC.

This clone was observed once. The chain uses TRBV7-8 and TRBJ1-6; 7 nucleotides agree with TRBD1. There are 15 residues in the CDR3. Trimming took 0 bases from V and 10 from J; bases not matched to a gene: 6. The germline V gene has CDR1 SGHVS and CDR2 FQNEAQ. The CDR3 spells CASSLANRGHSPLHF. The DNA for the CDR3 is TGTGCCAGCAGCTTAGCGAACAGGGGCCACTCACCCCTCCACTTT. Drawing the rest from reference TRBV7-8 and TRBJ1-6, the complete variable domain is GAGVSQSPRYKVAKRGQDVALRCDPISGHVSLFWYQQALGQGPEFLTYFQNEAQLDKSGLPSDRFFAERPEGSVSTLKIQRTQQEDSAVYLCASSLANRGHSPLHFGNGTRLTVT.